This T cell receptor beta chain was recovered during a study of cytomegalovirus exposure and HLA in healthy donors. This clone has only a few counts. Primers for the PCR totalled 60 Vbeta and 13 Jbeta. Method: immunoSEQ multiplex PCR; TCRdb's copy keeps in-frame clones and lacks some. The sample records about 180,000 clones, 70% to 85% being singletons. Germline V gene sequence: CDR1 GTSNPN, CDR2 SVGIG (reference sequence). V was cut by 2 bases and J by 2 bases, with 9 bases left in between. The CDR3 has 13 residues. This TCR came from a woman aged 55 to 70 in good health and CMV-seropositive. Source material: PBMCs. The gene calls are TRBV30 and TRBJ1-2; D is ambiguous. In DNA form, the CDR3 reads TGTGCCTGGAGTTCTACGGAGAACTATGGCTACACCTTC. This sequence encodes CAWSSTENYGYTF.